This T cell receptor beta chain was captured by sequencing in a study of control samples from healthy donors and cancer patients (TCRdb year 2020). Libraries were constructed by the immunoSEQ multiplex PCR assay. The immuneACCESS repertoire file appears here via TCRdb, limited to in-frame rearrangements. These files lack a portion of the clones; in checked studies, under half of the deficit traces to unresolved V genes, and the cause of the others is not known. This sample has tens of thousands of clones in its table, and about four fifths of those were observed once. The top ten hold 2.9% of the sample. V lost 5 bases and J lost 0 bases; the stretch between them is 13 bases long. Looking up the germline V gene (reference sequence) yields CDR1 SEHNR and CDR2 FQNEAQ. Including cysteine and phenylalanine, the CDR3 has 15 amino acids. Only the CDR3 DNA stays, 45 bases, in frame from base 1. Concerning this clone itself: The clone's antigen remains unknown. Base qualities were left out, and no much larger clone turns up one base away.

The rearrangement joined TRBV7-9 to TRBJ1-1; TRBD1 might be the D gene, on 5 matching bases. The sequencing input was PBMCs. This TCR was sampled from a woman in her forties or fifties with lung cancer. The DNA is TGTGCCAGCAGCCCCCAGGCAGGGATGAACACTGAAGCTTTCTTT. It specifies CASSPQAGMNTEAFF.